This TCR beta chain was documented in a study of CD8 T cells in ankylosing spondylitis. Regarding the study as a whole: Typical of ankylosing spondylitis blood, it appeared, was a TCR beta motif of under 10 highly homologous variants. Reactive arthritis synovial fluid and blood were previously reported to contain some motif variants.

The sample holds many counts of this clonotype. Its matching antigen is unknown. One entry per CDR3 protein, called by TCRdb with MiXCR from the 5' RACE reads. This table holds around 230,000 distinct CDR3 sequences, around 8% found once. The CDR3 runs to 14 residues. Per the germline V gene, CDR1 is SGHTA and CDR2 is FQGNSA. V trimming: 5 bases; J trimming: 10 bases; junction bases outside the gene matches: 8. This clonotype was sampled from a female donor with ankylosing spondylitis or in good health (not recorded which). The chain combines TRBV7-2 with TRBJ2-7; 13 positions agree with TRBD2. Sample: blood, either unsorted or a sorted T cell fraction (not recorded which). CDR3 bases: TGTGCCAGCAGCCCCCCCGGGACTAGCGGGAATCAGTACTTC. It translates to CASSPPGTSGNQYF.